The entry that follows covers one T cell receptor beta chain sequence. The sample comes from a study of CD8 T cells in Susac syndrome. The authors reverse transcribed about 0.5 to 1 ug RNA with random hexamers. One entry per CDR3 protein results from TCRdb running MiXCR on the immunoSEQ multiplex PCR reads. The sample includes 150,000 to 160,000 distinct CDR3 sequences, just under 95% seen only once; the top ten take around 0.21%. The germline V gene has CDR1 SNHLY and CDR2 FYNNEI. The CDR3 loop spans 14 amino acids. After removal of 6 bases from V and 3 bases from J, the junction contained 6 bases not matched to a gene.

The sequenced sample consisted of CD8+ T cells from PBMCs. This receptor was taken from a human donor with multiple sclerosis. This chain links TRBV2 with TRBJ1-1; TRBD1 aligns across 8 bases. The chain's CDR3 is CASSTHRGDTEAFF. Written as DNA, the CDR3 is TGTGCCAGCAGCACCCACAGGGGGGACACTGAAGCTTTCTTT.